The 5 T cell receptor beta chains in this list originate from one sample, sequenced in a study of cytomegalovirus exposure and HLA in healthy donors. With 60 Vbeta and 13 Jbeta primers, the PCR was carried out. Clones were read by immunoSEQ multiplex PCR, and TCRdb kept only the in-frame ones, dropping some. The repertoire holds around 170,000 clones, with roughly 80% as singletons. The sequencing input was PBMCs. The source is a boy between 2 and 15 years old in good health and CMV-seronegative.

CDR3 nucleotides: TGTGCCAGTAGCCTATCGTCGGGGGGCGGGAGAGATGAGCAGTTCTTC. This sequence encodes CASSLSSGGGRDEQFF. The gene calls are TRBV19 and TRBJ2-1, with D perhaps TRBD2 (7 bases). This CDR3 has 16 amino acids. The germline V gene has CDR1 LNHDA and CDR2 SQIVND (reference sequence). V was pared by 6 bases and J by 8 bases, with 23 bases between.

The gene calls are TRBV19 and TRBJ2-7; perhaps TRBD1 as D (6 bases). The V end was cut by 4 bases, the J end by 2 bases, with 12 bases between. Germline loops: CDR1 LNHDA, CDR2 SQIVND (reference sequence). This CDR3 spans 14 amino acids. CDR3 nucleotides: TGTGCCAGTAGTACCGGACAGCAAGCCTACGAGCAGTACTTC. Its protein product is CASSTGQQAYEQYF.

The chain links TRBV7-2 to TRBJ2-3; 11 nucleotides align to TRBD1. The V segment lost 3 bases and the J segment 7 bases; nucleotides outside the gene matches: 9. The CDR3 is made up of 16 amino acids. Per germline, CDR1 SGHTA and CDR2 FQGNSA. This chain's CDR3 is CASSFSGTGGVYTQYF. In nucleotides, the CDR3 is TGTGCCAGCAGCTTCTCCGGGACAGGGGGTGTTTATACGCAGTATTTT.

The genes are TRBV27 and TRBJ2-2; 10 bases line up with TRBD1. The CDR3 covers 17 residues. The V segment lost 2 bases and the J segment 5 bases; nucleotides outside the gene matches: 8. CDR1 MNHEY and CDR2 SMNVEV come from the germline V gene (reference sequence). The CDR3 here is CASSLLRTGGNTGELFF. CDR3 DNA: TGTGCCAGCAGTTTACTCCGGACAGGGGGTAATACCGGGGAGCTGTTTTTT.

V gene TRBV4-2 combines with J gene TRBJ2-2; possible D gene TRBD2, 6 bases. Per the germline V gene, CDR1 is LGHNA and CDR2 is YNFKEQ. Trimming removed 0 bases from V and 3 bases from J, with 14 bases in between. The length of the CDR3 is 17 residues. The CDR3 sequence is CASSQEGGTRYTGELFF. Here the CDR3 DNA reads TGTGCCAGCAGCCAAGAGGGCGGGACGCGATACACCGGGGAGCTGTTTTTT.